This T cell receptor beta chain was identified in a study of blood T cells in healthy people across ages. Germline-derived CDR1 and CDR2 are SNHLY and FYNNEI. With V trimmed by 8 bases and J by 8 bases, 14 bases remained unmatched. The CDR3 is 15 residues long. Primed by a sample-barcoded 5' primer and a J-beta primer mix, a second PCR proceeded for about 7 to 11 cycles. MiXCR was run by TCRdb on the 5' RACE reads, yielding one entry per CDR3 protein. Counted here are approximately 1.5 million distinct CDR3 sequences, 30% to 40% occurring once; the ten biggest clones make up approximately 10%. The clonotype was recovered from a woman aged 25-40 years in good health. V and J are TRBV2 and TRBJ2-1, with TRBD1 matching over 8 bases. The source material was blood. The CDR3 DNA sequence: TGTGCCAGCCCCGAAAGGGGCAGGGGGCTCGATGAGCAGTTCTTC. Amino acid sequence: CASPERGRGLDEQFF.